The entry below describes one T cell receptor (beta chain). This clonotype was detected a few times. The clone's antigen remains unknown. Base quality data are lacking; no much larger clone is found one base away. This specimen's treatment or condition label, per the study, means: allogeneic hematopoietic cell transplantation with graft depleted of TCRalphabeta T cells and CD19 B cells. Transplant recipients were children who received TCRalphabeta/CD19-depleted allogeneic hematopoietic cell grafts. The germline V gene specifies MDHEN as CDR1 and SYDVKM as CDR2. V is pruned by 7 bases and J by 0 bases, leaving 5 bases of the junction without a gene match. From the cysteine through the phenylalanine, the CDR3 covers 14 amino acids. Just the 42-base CDR3 DNA is kept, in frame starting at base 1. The sample belongs to a study of T-cell reconstitution after alpha-beta-depleted transplantation in children (dated by TCRdb to 2016 to 2017). For the study in its entirety: Using TCR repertoire profiling, the study quantitatively followed how T-cell immune reconstitution unfolded in children after TCRalphabeta/CD19-depleted allogeneic hematopoietic cell transplantation. Overall study outcomes, separate from this receptor: In some patients, the high TCRbeta diversity seen at day 60 was put down to recipient T cells and intrathymic progenitors that had survived conditioning. Hyperexpanded clone frequencies declined over subsequent months; after one year, T-cell counts and TCRbeta diversity were mostly attributed to newly produced T cells. Apparently early alphabetaT-cell count recovery about two months after transplant reportedly relied on only several hundred rapidly expanded clones derived from non-depleted graft cells.

Library method: PCR. Reads for this sample came from an Illumina HiSeq 2500. To normalize quantification of the TCRbeta repertoire, the TCR libraries were built with molecular barcoding that relied on unique molecular identifiers. TCRdb handled the public reads itself, with Q25 trimming in fastp and clone calling in MiXCR, and kept productive beta chains. CDR3 protein duplicates are merged, each entry listing the most common genes and DNA. The sample contains around 670,000 distinct CDR3 sequences, 10% to 15% of them found a single time. Of the sample, roughly 0.84% falls within the top ten clones. This TCR came from a girl aged 2-10 years with congenital amegakaryocytic thrombocytopenia, due to receive a stem cell transplant. The starting material was PBMCs, obtained before TCRalphabeta/CD19-depleted stem cell transplant. The rearrangement joined TRBV28 to TRBJ2-5; 7 of the junction bases match TRBD1. The DNA sequence is as follows: TGTGCCAGCAAGATGGACAGGAACCAAGAGACCCAGTACTTC. Translated, it reads CASKMDRNQETQYF.